The rows below give T cell receptor beta chains drawn from one sample of a study of cytomegalovirus exposure and HLA in healthy donors. Only in-frame clones appear in the TCRdb table, and some are missing; sequencing was by immunoSEQ multiplex PCR. Among approximately 150,000 clones, around 88% were seen once, and the ten largest hold under 0.95%. Source material: PBMCs. The receptor source for this set is a woman in her 30s in good health and CMV-seronegative. Both conserved end residues are part of each CDR3. The D gene is left open where the match is weak. Some rows mark clone size as missing; the rest say once, few, many or name a class of expanded clone.

d_gene | j_gene | abundance | v_gene | CDR3aa | CDR3nt
TRBD1 | TRBJ1-1 | . | TRBV15 | CATSGRDRGFSEAFF | TGTGCCACCAGCGGCCGGGACAGGGGTTTTTCTGAAGCTTTCTTT
TRBD1 | TRBJ2-7 | . | TRBV5-4 | CASSSGTGPLYEQYF | TGTGCCAGCAGCTCGGGGACAGGCCCCCTCTACGAGCAGTACTTC
TRBD2 | TRBJ2-1 | . | TRBV7-9 | CASSLGGGARLNEQFF | TGTGCCAGCAGCTTAGGCGGGGGGGCCCGGTTAAATGAGCAGTTCTTC
. | TRBJ2-1 | . | TRBV27 | CASSFPFSDEQFF | TGTGCCAGCAGTTTCCCCTTCTCGGATGAGCAGTTCTTC
. | TRBJ2-1 | . | TRBV6-5 | CASSLQLSSYNEQFF | TGTGCCAGCAGTCTTCAACTAAGCTCCTACAATGAGCAGTTCTTC
. | TRBJ2-6 | . | TRBV13 | CASSFLGRANVLTF | TGTGCCAGCAGCTTCCTCGGGAGGGCCAACGTCCTGACTTTC
TRBD2 | TRBJ2-1 | . | TRBV4-2 | CASSQVSGKGGNEQFF | TGTGCCAGCAGCCAAGTTAGCGGGAAAGGGGGGAATGAGCAGTTCTTC
. | TRBJ2-1 | . | TRBV29-1 | CSVEGRGEQFF | TGCAGCGTTGAAGGGAGGGGAGAGCAGTTCTTC
TRBD2 | TRBJ2-7 | . | TRBV15 | CATSAGTSGSGEQYF | TGTGCCACCAGCGCGGGGACTAGCGGGTCGGGCGAGCAGTACTTC
TRBD2 | TRBJ2-3 | . | TRBV7-8 | CASSLARSGGGTDTQYF | TGTGCCAGCAGCTTAGCGCGAAGCGGGGGGGGAACAGATACGCAGTATTTT
. | TRBJ2-1 | . | TRBV2 | CASSDRGTYNEQFF | TGTGCCAGCAGTGACCGAGGGACCTACAATGAGCAGTTCTTC
. | TRBJ2-7 | once | TRBV9 | CASSVGRQPRGGYEQYF | TGTGCCAGCAGCGTAGGGAGGCAGCCCCGAGGGGGCTACGAGCAGTACTTC
. | TRBJ2-5 | . | TRBV27 | CASSLLDSQETQYF | TGTGCCAGCAGTTTATTGGACAGCCAAGAGACCCAGTACTTC
TRBD1 | TRBJ1-5 | . | TRBV4-1 | CAGSQGRQGNNQPQHF | TGCGCCGGCAGCCAAGGCCGACAGGGGAACAATCAGCCCCAGCATTTT
TRBD2 | TRBJ2-3 | . | TRBV19 | CASSIVAGAGDTQYF | TGTGCCAGTAGTATAGTAGCGGGGGCCGGAGATACGCAGTATTTT
. | TRBJ2-3 | few | TRBV9 | CASSVVPGSGDTQYF | TGTGCCAGCAGCGTAGTTCCAGGCTCTGGGGATACGCAGTATTTT
TRBD1 | TRBJ1-2 | . | TRBV4-3 | CASSLFFGQGVGGYTF | TGCGCCAGCAGCCTGTTCTTTGGACAGGGGGTTGGAGGCTACACCTTC
. | TRBJ1-1 | few | TRBV5-6 | CASSLGPRRRGNTEAFF | TGTGCCAGCAGCTTGGGGCCCCGAAGGCGAGGCAACACTGAAGCTTTCTTT
. | TRBJ2-1 | . | TRBV9 | CASSELPVNNEQFF | TGTGCCAGCAGCGAACTGCCTGTAAACAATGAGCAGTTCTTC
TRBD2 | TRBJ2-1 | few | TRBV5-1 | CASSSQRTSGDSYNEQFF | TGCGCCAGCAGCTCACAGCGGACTAGCGGGGACTCCTACAATGAGCAGTTCTTC
TRBD1 | TRBJ1-2 | . | TRBV5-4 | CASSLVGQTFYGYTF | TGTGCCAGCAGCTTGGTGGGACAGACCTTCTATGGCTACACCTTC
. | TRBJ2-7 | . | TRBV9 | CASSPEYRDIYSYEQYF | TGTGCCAGCAGCCCCGAGTACCGGGACATATACTCCTACGAGCAGTACTTC
. | TRBJ2-1 | . | TRBV6-4 | CAPRWRGVVLREQFF | TGTGCTCCCCGGTGGAGGGGAGTGGTTCTACGAGAGCAGTTCTTC
. | TRBJ2-3 | . | TRBV30 | CAWSYSTDTQYF | TGTGCCTGGAGTTATAGCACAGATACGCAGTATTTT
. | TRBJ1-5 | . | TRBV18 | CASSPRRYSNQPQHF | TGTGCCAGCTCACCGAGGAGATATAGCAATCAGCCCCAGCATTTT
. | TRBJ1-6 | . | TRBV4-3 | CASSQVGDKSPLHF | TGCGCCAGCAGCCAAGTTGGGGACAAATCACCCCTCCACTTT
TRBD1 | TRBJ1-6 | . | TRBV9 | CASSVRTGDNSPLHF | TGTGCCAGCAGCGTACGGACAGGGGATAATTCACCCCTCCACTTT
. | TRBJ1-1 | . | TRBV27 | CASSLLGGNTEAFF | TGTGCCAGCAGTTTATTGGGGGGAAACACTGAAGCTTTCTTT
TRBD2 | TRBJ2-3 | . | TRBV9 | CASSAGLVRDTQYF | TGTGCCAGCAGCGCCGGACTAGTTCGAGATACGCAGTATTTT
. | TRBJ1-2 | . | TRBV7-8 | CASSLNRGDGYTF | TGTGCCAGCAGCTTAAATCGGGGGGATGGCTACACCTTC
. | TRBJ2-1 | . | TRBV6-4 | CASQAEGTYNEQFF | TGTGCCAGCCAGGCGGAGGGGACCTACAATGAGCAGTTCTTC
TRBD2 | TRBJ2-1 | . | TRBV27 | CASSRLAGSYNEQFF | TGTGCCAGCAGTAGACTAGCGGGATCCTACAATGAGCAGTTCTTC
TRBD2 | TRBJ2-7 | . | TRBV29-1 | CSVEGGPAGGSYEQYF | TGCAGCGTTGAGGGTGGCCCAGCGGGAGGCTCCTACGAGCAGTACTTC
. | TRBJ2-7 | . | TRBV5-1 | CASSLANEQYF | TGCGCCAGCAGCTTGGCCAACGAGCAGTACTTC
. | TRBJ1-1 | . | TRBV7-9 | CASDSVIEAFF | TGTGCCAGCGACAGTGTTATTGAAGCTTTCTTT
TRBD2 | TRBJ2-5 | . | TRBV27 | CASSRGGGLAGGGPETQYF | TGTGCCAGCAGCCGAGGGGGGGGACTAGCGGGAGGGGGGCCCGAGACCCAGTACTTC
. | TRBJ1-3 | . | TRBV7-8 | CASSADEGSGNTIYF | TGTGCCAGCAGCGCAGACGAGGGATCCGGAAACACCATATATTTT
. | TRBJ2-3 | . | TRBV6-6 | CASKDYSRQYF | TGTGCCAGTAAGGACTACAGTCGGCAGTATTTT
TRBD2 | TRBJ2-3 | . | TRBV7-2 | CASSLRTLAGPTDTQYF | TGTGCCAGCAGCTTAAGGACCCTAGCGGGGCCCACAGATACGCAGTATTTT
. | TRBJ2-1 | . | TRBV19 | CASGTGLGNEQFF | TGTGCCTCGGGGACGGGACTTGGTAATGAGCAGTTCTTC
TRBD1 | TRBJ1-2 | . | TRBV5-1 | CASSLAGQGANGYTF | TGCGCCAGCAGCTTGGCCGGGCAGGGGGCGAATGGCTACACCTTC
TRBD1 | TRBJ2-3 | . | TRBV6-1 | CASSEFPLGTGDTDTQYF | TGTGCCAGCAGTGAATTCCCTTTGGGGACAGGGGACACAGATACGCAGTATTTT
. | TRBJ2-7 | . | TRBV10-2 | CASSLSSYEQYF | TGCGCCAGCAGCCTTAGCTCCTACGAGCAGTACTTC
. | TRBJ2-7 | . | TRBV10-1 | CASTQGDASYEQYF | TGCGCCAGCACCCAAGGAGACGCCTCCTACGAGCAGTACTTC
. | TRBJ2-5 | . | TRBV7-9 | CASSNPSTDRQETQYF | TGTGCCAGCAGCAATCCGAGCACCGACAGACAAGAGACCCAGTACTTC
TRBD2 | TRBJ2-3 | . | TRBV19 | CASSIVASGISDTQYF | TGTGCCAGTAGTATAGTGGCTAGCGGGATTTCAGATACGCAGTATTTT
. | TRBJ1-2 | . | TRBV19 | CASSPPPGYGYTF | TGTGCCAGTAGTCCACCCCCCGGCTATGGCTACACCTTC
. | TRBJ2-5 | . | TRBV6-5 | CASSYGGTVRETQYF | TGTGCCAGCAGCTATGGAGGCACCGTGAGGGAGACCCAGTACTTC